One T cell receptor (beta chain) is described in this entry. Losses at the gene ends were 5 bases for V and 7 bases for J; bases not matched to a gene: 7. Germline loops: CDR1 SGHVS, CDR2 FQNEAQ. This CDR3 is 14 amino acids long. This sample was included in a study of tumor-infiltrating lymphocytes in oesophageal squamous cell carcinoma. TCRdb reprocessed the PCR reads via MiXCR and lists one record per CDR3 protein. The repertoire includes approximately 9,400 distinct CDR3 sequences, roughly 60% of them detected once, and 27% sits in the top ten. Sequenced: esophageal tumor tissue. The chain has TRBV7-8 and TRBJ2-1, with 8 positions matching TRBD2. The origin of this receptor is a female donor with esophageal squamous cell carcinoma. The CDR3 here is CASSAGTSVNEQFF. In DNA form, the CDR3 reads TGTGCCAGCAGCGCCGGGACTAGTGTAAATGAGCAGTTCTTC.